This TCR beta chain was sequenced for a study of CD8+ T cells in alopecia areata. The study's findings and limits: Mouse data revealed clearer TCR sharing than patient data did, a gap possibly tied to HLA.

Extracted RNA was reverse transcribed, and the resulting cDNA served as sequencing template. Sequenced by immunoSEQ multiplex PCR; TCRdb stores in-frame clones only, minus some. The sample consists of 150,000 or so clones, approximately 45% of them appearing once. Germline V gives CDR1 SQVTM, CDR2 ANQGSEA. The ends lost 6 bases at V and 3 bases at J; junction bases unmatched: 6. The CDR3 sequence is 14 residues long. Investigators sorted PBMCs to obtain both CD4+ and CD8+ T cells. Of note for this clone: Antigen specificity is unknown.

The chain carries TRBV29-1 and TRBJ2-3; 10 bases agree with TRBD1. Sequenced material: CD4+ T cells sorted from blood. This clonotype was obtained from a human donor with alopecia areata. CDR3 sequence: CSVTGTGVTDTQYF. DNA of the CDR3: TGCAGCGTGACCGGGACAGGGGTTACAGATACGCAGTATTTT.